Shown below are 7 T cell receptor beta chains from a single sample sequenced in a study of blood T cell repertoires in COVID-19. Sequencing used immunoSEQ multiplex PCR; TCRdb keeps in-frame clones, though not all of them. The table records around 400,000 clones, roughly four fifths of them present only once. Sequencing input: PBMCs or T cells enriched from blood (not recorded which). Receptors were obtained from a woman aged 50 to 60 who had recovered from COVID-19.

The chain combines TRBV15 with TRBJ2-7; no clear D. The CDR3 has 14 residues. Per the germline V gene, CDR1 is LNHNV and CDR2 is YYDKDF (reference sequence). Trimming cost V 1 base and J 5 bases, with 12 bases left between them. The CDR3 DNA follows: TGTGCCACCAGCAGAGCCAACAAACGGGACGAGCAGTACTTC. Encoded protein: CATSRANKRDEQYF.

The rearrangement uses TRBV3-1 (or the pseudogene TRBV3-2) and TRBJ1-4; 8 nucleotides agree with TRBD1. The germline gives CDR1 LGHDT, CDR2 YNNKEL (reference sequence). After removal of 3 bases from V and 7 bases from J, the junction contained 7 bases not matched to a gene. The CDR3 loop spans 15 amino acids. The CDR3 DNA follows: TGTGCCAGCAGCCATGCGGACAGGGTTGCTGAAAAACTGTTTTTT. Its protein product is CASSHADRVAEKLFF.

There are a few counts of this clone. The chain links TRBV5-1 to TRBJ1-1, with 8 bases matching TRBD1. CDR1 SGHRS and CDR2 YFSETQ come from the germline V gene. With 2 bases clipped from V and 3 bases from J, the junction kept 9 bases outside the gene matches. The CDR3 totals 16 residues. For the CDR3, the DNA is TGCGCCAGCAGCTTAGGACAGGGAAGAGCGTACACTGAAGCTTTCTTT. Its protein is CASSLGQGRAYTEAFF.

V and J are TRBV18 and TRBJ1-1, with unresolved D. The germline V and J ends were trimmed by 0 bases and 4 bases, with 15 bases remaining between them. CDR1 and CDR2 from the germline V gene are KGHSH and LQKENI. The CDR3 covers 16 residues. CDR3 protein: CASSPPGLRGGTEAFF. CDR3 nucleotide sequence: TGTGCCAGCTCACCACCAGGTCTTCGAGGAGGCACTGAAGCTTTCTTT.

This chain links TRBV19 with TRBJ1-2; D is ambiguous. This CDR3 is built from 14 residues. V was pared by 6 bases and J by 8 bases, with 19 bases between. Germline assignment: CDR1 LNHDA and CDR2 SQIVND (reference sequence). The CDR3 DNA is TGTGCCAGTAGGGGCTCCCCCCCTGGGCAGGGCTACACCTTC. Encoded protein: CASRGSPPGQGYTF.

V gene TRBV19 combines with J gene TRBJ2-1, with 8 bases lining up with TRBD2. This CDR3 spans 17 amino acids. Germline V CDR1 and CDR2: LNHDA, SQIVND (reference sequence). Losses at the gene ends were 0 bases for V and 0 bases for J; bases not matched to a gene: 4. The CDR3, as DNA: TGTGCCAGTAGTATAGATCAAAGCGGGAGCTCCTACAATGAGCAGTTCTTC. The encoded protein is CASSIDQSGSSYNEQFF.

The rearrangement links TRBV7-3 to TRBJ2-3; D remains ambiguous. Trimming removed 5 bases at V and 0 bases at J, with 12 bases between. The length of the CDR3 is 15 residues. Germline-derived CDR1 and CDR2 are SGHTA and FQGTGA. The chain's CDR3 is CASSLLGSSTDTQYF. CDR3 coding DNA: TGTGCCAGCAGCCTACTGGGCTCTAGCACAGATACGCAGTATTTT.